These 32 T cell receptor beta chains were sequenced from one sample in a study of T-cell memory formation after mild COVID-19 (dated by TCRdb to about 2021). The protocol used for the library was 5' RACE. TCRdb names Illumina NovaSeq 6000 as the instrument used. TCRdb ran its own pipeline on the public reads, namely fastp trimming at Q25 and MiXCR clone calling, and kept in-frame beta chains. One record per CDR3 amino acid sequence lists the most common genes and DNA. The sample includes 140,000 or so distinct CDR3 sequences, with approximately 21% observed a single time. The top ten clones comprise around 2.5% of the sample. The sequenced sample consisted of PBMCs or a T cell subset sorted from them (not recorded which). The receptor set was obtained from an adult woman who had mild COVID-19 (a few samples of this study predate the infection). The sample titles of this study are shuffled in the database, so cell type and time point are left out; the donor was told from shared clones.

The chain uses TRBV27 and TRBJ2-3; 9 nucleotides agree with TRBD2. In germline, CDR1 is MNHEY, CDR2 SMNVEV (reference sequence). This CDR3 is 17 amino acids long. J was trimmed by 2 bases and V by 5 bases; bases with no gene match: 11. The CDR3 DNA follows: TGTGCCAGCAGTACTATTGGGACTAGCCCTTCCACAGATACGCAGTATTTT. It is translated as CASSTIGTSPSTDTQYF.

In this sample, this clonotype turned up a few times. CDR3 region: CASSLKGDYTDTQYF. CDR3 DNA: TGTGCCAGCAGCTTAAAGGGGGACTACACAGATACGCAGTATTTT. J is TRBJ2-3 and V is TRBV7-8; weak D call: TRBD2 (7 bases). Per the germline V gene, CDR1 is SGHVS and CDR2 is FQNEAQ. V was clipped by 2 bases and J by 2 bases, with 11 bases between them. This CDR3 spans 15 amino acids. Complete variable domain (other parts from reference TRBV7-8 and TRBJ2-3): GAGVSQSPRYKVAKRGQDVALRCDPISGHVSLFWYQQALGQGPEFLTYFQNEAQLDKSGLPSDRFFAERPEGSVSTLKIQRTQQEDSAVYLCASSLKGDYTDTQYFGPGTRLTVL.

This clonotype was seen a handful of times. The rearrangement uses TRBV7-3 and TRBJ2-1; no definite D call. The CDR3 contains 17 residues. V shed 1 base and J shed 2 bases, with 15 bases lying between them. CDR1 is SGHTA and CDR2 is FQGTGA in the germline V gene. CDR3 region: CASSLSPGFSAYNEQFF. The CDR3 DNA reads TGTGCCAGCAGCTTAAGCCCCGGATTTTCCGCCTACAATGAGCAGTTCTTC. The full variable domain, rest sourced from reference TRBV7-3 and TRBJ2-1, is GAGVSQTPSNKVTEKGKYVELRCDPISGHTALYWYRQSLGQGPEFLIYFQGTGAADDSGLPNDRFFAVRPEGSVSTLKIQRTERGDSAVYLCASSLSPGFSAYNEQFFGPGTRLTVL.

Here the CDR3 reads CASSLGQADRAAAFF. The DNA for the CDR3 is TGCGCCAGCAGCTTGGGACAGGCCGATCGTGCAGCAGCTTTCTTT. The gene calls are TRBV5-1 and TRBJ1-1; possibly TRBD1 for D (6 bases). This CDR3 is built from 15 residues. Looked up from germline, CDR1 is SGHRS and CDR2 is YFSETQ. V was shortened by 0 bases and J by 10 bases, with 19 bases between the two germline ends.

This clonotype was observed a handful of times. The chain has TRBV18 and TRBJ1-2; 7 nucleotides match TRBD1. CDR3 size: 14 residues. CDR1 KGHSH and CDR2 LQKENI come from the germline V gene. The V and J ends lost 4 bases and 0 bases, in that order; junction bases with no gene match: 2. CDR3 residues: CASSLQGANYGYTF. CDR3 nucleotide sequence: TGTGCCAGCTCACTCCAGGGGGCTAACTATGGCTACACCTTC.

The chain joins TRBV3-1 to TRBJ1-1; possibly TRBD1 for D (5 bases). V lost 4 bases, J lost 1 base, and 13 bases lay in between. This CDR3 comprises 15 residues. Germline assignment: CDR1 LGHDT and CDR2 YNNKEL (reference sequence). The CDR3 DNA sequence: TGTGCCAGCAGCCGGTTTGGGGCTGCGAACACTGAAGCTTTCTTT. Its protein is CASSRFGAANTEAFF.

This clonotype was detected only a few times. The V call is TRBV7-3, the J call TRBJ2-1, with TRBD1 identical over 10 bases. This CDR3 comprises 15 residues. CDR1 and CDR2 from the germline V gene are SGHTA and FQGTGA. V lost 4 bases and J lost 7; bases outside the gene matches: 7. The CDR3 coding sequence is TGTGCCAGCAGCTCGGGACAGGGGAATGGAAATGAGCAGTTCTTC. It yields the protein CASSSGQGNGNEQFF.

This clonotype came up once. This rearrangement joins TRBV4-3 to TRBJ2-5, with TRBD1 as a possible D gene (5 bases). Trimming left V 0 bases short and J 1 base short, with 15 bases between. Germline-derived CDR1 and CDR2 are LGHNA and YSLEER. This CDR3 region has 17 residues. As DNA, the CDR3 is TGCGCCAGCAGCCAAGAAGCGAAGGGGCTATTCCAAGAGACCCAGTACTTC. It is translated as CASSQEAKGLFQETQYF.

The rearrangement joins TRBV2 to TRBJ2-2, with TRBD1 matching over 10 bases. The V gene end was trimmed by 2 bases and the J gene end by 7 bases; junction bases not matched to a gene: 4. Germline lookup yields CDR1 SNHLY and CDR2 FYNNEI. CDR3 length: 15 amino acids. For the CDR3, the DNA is TGTGCCAGCAGTGAACTAGGACAGGGGGACGGGGAGCTGTTTTTT. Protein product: CASSELGQGDGELFF.

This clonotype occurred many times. This CDR3 reads CASSLLTTGPGELFF. The DNA of the CDR3 is TGTGCCAGCAGCTTGTTAACAACCGGTCCCGGGGAGCTGTTTTTT. This chain joins TRBV5-5 and TRBJ2-2; D gene ambiguous. The CDR3 is made up of 15 amino acids. The germline CDR1 and CDR2 sequences are SGHKS and YYEKEE (reference sequence). V lost 1 base and J 6 bases, leaving 13 bases between the germline ends.

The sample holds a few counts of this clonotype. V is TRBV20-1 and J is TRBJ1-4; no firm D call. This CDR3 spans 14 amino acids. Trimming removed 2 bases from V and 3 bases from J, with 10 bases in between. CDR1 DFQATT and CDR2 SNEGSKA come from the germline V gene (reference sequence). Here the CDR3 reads CSARPAGANEKLFF. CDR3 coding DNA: TGCAGTGCTAGACCCGCCGGGGCTAATGAAAAACTGTTTTTT.

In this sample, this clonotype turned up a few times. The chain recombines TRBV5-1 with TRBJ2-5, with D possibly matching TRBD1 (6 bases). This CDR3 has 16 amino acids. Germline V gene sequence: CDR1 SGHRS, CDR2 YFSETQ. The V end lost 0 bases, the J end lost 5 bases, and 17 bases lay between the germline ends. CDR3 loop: CASSLAPAGTPETQYF. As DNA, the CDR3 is TGCGCCAGCAGCTTGGCCCCCGCCGGGACACCCGAGACCCAGTACTTC.

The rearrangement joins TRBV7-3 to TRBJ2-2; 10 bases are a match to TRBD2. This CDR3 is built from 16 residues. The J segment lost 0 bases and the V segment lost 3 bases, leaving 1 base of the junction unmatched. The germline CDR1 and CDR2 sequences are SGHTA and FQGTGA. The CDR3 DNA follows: TGTGCCAGCAGCTTTACTAGCGGGACGAACACCGGGGAGCTGTTTTTT. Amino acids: CASSFTSGTNTGELFF.

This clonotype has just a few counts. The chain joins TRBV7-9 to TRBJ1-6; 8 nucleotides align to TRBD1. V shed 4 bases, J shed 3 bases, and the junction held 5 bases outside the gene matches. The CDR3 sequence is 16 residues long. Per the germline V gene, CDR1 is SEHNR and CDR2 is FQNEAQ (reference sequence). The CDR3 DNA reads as TGTGCCAGCAGCTCCGGACAGGGTTTCTATAATTCACCCCTCCACTTT. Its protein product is CASSSGQGFYNSPLHF.

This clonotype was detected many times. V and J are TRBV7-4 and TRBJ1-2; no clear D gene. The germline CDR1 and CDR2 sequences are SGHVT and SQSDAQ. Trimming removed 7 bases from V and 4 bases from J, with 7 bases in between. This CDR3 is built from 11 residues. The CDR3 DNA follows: TGTGCCAGCAACCTGGCCTATGGCTACACCTTC. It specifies CASNLAYGYTF.

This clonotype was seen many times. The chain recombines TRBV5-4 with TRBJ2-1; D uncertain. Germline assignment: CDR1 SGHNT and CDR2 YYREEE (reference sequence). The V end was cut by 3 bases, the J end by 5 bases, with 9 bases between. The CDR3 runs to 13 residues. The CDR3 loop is CASSSSQHNEQFF. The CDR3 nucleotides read TGTGCCAGCAGCTCCTCCCAACACAATGAGCAGTTCTTC.

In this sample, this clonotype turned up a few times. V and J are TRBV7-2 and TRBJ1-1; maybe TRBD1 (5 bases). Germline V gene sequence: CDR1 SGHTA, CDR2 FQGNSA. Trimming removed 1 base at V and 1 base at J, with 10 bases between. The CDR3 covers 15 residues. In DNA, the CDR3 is TGTGCCAGCAGCTTAGACGGGGGTGGGAACACTGAAGCTTTCTTT. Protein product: CASSLDGGGNTEAFF.

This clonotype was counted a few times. CDR3 in amino acids: CASRPYEVIRTDTQYF. CDR3 sequence (DNA): TGTGCCAGCAGACCCTACGAGGTCATCCGCACAGATACGCAGTATTTT. The gene calls are TRBV12-3 or TRBV12-4 and TRBJ2-3; D is uncertain. V dropped 6 bases and J dropped 1 base, with 17 bases sitting between them. The CDR3 has 16 residues.

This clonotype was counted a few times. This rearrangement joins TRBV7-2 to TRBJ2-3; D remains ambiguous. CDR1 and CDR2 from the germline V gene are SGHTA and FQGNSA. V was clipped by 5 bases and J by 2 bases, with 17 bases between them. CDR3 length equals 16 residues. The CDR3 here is CASSRDVPILTDTQYF. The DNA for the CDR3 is TGTGCCAGCAGCCGAGACGTCCCCATACTCACAGATACGCAGTATTTT.

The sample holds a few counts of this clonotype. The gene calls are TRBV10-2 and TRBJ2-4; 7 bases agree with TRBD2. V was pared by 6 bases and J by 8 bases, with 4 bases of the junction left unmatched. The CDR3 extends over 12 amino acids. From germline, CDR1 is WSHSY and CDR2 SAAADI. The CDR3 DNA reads TGCGCCAGCAGGAGACTAGCAGACATTCAGTACTTC. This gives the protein CASRRLADIQYF.

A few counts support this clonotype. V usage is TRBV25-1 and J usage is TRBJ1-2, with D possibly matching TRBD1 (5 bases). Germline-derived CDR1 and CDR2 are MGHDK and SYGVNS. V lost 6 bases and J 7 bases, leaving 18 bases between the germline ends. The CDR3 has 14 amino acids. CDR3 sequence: CASRPSGGKGGYTF. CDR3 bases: TGTGCCAGCAGACCATCTGGGGGGAAGGGTGGCTACACCTTC.

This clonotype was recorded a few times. The CDR3 protein is CASSQEETQYF. The CDR3 DNA sequence: TGTGCCAGCAGCCAGGAAGAGACCCAGTACTTC. The chain couples TRBV7-9 to TRBJ2-5; D remains unclear. The CDR3 covers 11 residues. From germline, CDR1 is SEHNR and CDR2 FQNEAQ (reference sequence). Trimming pared 5 bases from V and 3 bases from J, leaving 4 bases between.

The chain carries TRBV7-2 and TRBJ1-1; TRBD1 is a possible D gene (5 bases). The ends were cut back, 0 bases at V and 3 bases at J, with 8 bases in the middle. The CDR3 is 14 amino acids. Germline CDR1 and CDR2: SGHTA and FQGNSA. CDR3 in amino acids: CASSLARADTEAFF. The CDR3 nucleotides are TGTGCCAGCAGCTTAGCCAGGGCAGACACTGAAGCTTTCTTT.

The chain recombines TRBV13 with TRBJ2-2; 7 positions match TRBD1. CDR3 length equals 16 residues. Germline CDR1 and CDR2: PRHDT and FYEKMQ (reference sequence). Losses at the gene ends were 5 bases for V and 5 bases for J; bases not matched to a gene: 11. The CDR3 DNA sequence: TGTGCCAGCAGCCCGAGACAGGGCCCCTCAACCGGGGAGCTGTTTTTT. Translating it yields CASSPRQGPSTGELFF.

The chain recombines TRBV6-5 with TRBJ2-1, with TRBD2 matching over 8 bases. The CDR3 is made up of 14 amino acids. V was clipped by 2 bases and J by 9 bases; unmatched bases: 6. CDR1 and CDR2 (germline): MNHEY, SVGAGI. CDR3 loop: CASSYGRGAREQFF. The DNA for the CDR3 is TGTGCCAGCAGTTACGGGCGGGGGGCCCGTGAGCAGTTCTTC.

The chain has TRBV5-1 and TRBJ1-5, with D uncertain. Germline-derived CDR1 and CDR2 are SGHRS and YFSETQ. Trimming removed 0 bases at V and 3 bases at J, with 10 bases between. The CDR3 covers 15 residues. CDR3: CASSLVPGNNQPQHF. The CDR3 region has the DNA TGCGCCAGCAGCTTGGTTCCGGGAAACAATCAGCCCCAGCATTTT.

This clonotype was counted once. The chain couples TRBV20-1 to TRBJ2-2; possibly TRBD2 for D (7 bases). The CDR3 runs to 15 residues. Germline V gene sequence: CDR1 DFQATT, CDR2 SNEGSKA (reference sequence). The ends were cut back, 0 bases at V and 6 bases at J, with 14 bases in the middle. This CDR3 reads CSARDAQGGSGELFF. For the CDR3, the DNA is TGCAGTGCTAGAGACGCACAGGGAGGGTCCGGGGAGCTGTTTTTT.

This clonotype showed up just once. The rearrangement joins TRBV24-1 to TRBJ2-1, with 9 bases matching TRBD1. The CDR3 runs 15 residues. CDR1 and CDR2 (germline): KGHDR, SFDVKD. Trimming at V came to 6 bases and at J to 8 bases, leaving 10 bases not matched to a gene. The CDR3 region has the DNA TGTGCCACCAGTCTAAGGGACAGGGCTATTGATGAGCAGTTCTTC. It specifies CATSLRDRAIDEQFF.

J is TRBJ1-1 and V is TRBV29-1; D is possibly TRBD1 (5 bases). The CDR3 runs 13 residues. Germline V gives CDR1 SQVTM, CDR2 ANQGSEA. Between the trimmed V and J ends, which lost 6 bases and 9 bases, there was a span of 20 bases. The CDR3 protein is CSVYRDGGRQAFF. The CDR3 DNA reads TGCAGCGTGTACCGGGACGGCGGGCGGCAAGCTTTCTTT.

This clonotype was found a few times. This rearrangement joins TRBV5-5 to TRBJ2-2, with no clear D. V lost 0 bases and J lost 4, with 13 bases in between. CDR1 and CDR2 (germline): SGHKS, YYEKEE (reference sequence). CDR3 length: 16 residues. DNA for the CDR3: TGTGCCAGCAGCTTGGGGACGGAAACACTCACCGGGGAGCTGTTTTTT. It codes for CASSLGTETLTGELFF.

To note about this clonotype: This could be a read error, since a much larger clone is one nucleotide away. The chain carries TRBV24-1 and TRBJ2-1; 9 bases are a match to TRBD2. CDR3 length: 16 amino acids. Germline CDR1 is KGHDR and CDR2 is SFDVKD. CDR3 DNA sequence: TGTGCCACCAGTGATTGGACTAGCGCATTTCACAATGAGCAGTTATTC. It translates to CATSDWTSAFHNEQLF.

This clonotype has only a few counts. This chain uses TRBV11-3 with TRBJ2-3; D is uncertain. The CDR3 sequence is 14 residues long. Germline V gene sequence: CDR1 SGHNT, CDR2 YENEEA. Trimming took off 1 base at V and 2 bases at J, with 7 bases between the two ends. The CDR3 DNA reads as TGTGCCAGCAGCTTAGGGCTAGACACAGATACGCAGTATTTT. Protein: CASSLGLDTDTQYF.